Each of the 21 T cell receptor beta chains below was sequenced from the same sample in a study of PD-1 blockade in classical Hodgkin lymphoma. Sequencing was performed with immunoSEQ multiplex PCR; in TCRdb, only in-frame clones are kept and a portion is missing. The table records about 24,000 clones, about four fifths of them present only once. Each and every patient relapsed after autologous stem cell transplantation, and patients got differing brentuximab vedotin exposure. The sample in question was peripheral blood mononuclear cells (PBMCs), obtained before the second cycle of nivolumab. The receptors were gathered from a human donor with classical Hodgkin lymphoma.

The chain employs TRBV30 and TRBJ2-1, with 9 bases that match TRBD2. The CDR3 is 14 amino acids. Germline V gives CDR1 GTSNPN, CDR2 SVGIG (reference sequence). Losses at the gene ends were 2 bases for V and 8 bases for J; bases not matched to a gene: 7. CDR3 protein: CAWSLGLALDEQFF. CDR3 coding DNA: TGTGCCTGGAGTTTAGGACTAGCGCTCGATGAGCAGTTCTTC.

The genes are TRBV6-5 and TRBJ1-2; TRBD1 aligns across 11 bases. The germline V gene has CDR1 MNHEY and CDR2 SVGAGI. The V and J ends lost 4 bases and 5 bases, in that order; junction bases with no gene match: 6. The CDR3 contains 15 residues. The CDR3 bases are TGTGCCAGCAGTTCGGCCGGACAGGGGGCTTATGGCTACACCTTC. Residues: CASSSAGQGAYGYTF.

V usage is TRBV28 and J usage is TRBJ2-4; 7 bases agree with TRBD1. There are 16 residues in the CDR3. CDR1 and CDR2 from the germline V gene are MDHEN and SYDVKM. J was trimmed by 0 bases and V by 5 bases; bases with no gene match: 7. The CDR3 region is CASSATGPGAKNIQYF. The CDR3 DNA reads as TGTGCCAGCAGTGCGACAGGGCCTGGAGCCAAAAACATTCAGTACTTC.

V is TRBV28 and J is TRBJ2-7, with 7 bases that match TRBD1. Trimming removed 5 bases from V and 4 bases from J; junction bases left unmatched: 11. Per germline, CDR1 MDHEN and CDR2 SYDVKM. The CDR3 loop spans 15 amino acids. The CDR3 DNA reads as TGTGCCAGCAGTGAGAATCCAGGGGGAGCTTACGAGCAGTACTTC. This translates into CASSENPGGAYEQYF.

This clone was seen a few times. J is TRBJ2-5 and V is TRBV27, with D tentatively TRBD2 (6 bases). This CDR3 has 13 residues. Trimming pared 6 bases from V and 2 bases from J, leaving 10 bases between. Germline CDR1 reads MNHEY; CDR2 reads SMNVEV (reference sequence). The CDR3 here is CASRRAGQETQYF. CDR3 nucleotide sequence: TGTGCCAGCAGGCGCGCGGGACAAGAGACCCAGTACTTC.

This chain connects TRBV14 to TRBJ2-5, with unresolved D. Trimming shortened V by 4 bases and J by 5 bases, and 11 bases separated the two germline ends. The CDR3 loop spans 13 amino acids. Germline assignment: CDR1 SGHDN and CDR2 FVKESK. CDR3 sequence (DNA): TGTGCCAGCAGCCTCAAACCACGGGAGACCCAGTACTTC. The encoded protein is CASSLKPRETQYF.

V gene TRBV30 combines with J gene TRBJ1-3, with unresolved D. This CDR3 spans 18 amino acids. Germline loops: CDR1 GTSNPN, CDR2 SVGIG (reference sequence). Trimming took off 2 bases at V and 0 bases at J, with 20 bases between the two ends. The CDR3 loop is CAWSWARTFRSSGNTIYF. The CDR3 DNA reads TGTGCCTGGAGTTGGGCCCGGACTTTCCGCTCCTCTGGAAACACCATATATTTT.

The count of this clone is one. The gene calls are TRBV5-1 and TRBJ2-3, with 10 bases identical to TRBD2. The CDR3 has 18 amino acids. The V gene's germline CDR1 is SGHRS and CDR2 YFSETQ. V was clipped by 4 bases and J by 2 bases; unmatched bases: 13. The CDR3 is CASSPGLSSGGDTDTQYF. The DNA of the CDR3 is TGCGCCAGCAGCCCGGGCCTATCTAGCGGGGGTGACACAGATACGCAGTATTTT.

The chain uses TRBV9 and TRBJ1-5; D call uncertain. The V gene lost 3 bases and the J gene lost 0 bases, with 13 bases spanning the gap. The germline CDR1 and CDR2 sequences are SGDLS and YYNGEE. The CDR3 length is 16 residues. CDR3 in amino acids: CASSEGRGYSNQPQHF. The CDR3 bases are TGTGCCAGCAGCGAGGGCCGGGGTTATAGCAATCAGCCCCAGCATTTT. Full variable domain (missing parts from reference TRBV9 and TRBJ1-5): DSGVTQTPKHLITATGQRVTLRCSPRSGDLSVYWYQQSLDQGLQFLIQYYNGEERAKGNILERFSAQQFPDLHSELNLSSLELGDSALYFCASSEGRGYSNQPQHFGDGTRLSIL.

The chain links TRBV21-1 to TRBJ1-2. TRBV21-1 is labeled a pseudogene. The CDR3 spans 19 residues. In nucleotides, the CDR3 is TGTGCCAGCAGCAAAGTTGGGTCGGGAAAGGGCCTGGCTAACTATGGCTACACCTTC. Amino acid sequence: CASSKVGSGKGLANYGYTF.

This rearrangement joins TRBV7-3 to TRBJ2-2, with D perhaps TRBD1 (6 bases). This CDR3 is 15 amino acids long. Germline CDR1 is SGHTA and CDR2 is FQGTGA. Between the trimmed V and J ends, which lost 5 bases and 7 bases, there was a span of 17 bases. CDR3 loop: CASSLNRDNGGELFF. For the CDR3, the DNA is TGTGCCAGCAGCCTTAACAGGGACAATGGCGGGGAGCTGTTTTTT.

The genes are TRBV18 and TRBJ2-7; 9 nucleotides line up with TRBD1. Trimming at V came to 3 bases and at J to 5 bases, leaving 8 bases not matched to a gene. The CDR3 length is 15 residues. Per the germline V gene, CDR1 is KGHSH and CDR2 is LQKENI. CDR3 coding DNA: TGTGCCAGCTCACCCCCGGGACAGGGTCCCCACGAGCAGTACTTC. Protein product: CASSPPGQGPHEQYF.

This clone is termed medium-sized. This rearrangement joins TRBV20-1 to TRBJ1-1; D is uncertain. CDR1 DFQATT and CDR2 SNEGSKA come from the germline V gene (reference sequence). Trimming cost V 4 bases and J 0 bases, with 3 bases left between them. The length of the CDR3 is 11 residues. CDR3 residues: CSATVNTEAFF. DNA of the CDR3: TGCAGTGCTACTGTGAACACTGAAGCTTTCTTT.

In this sample, this clone turned up once. The chain combines TRBV10-3 with TRBJ1-2; D gene uncertain. Germline V gene lookup returns CDR1 ENHRY and CDR2 SYGVKD. The CDR3 is 13 amino acids. Trimming removed 3 bases from V and 3 bases from J, with 8 bases in between. The CDR3 region has the DNA TGTGCCATCAGTGAACGGACGGACTATGGCTACACCTTC. Protein product: CAISERTDYGYTF.

The genes are TRBV4-1 and TRBJ1-1, with TRBD1 matching over 10 bases. This CDR3 region has 17 residues. CDR1 and CDR2 (germline): MGHRA, YSYEKL. V lost 0 bases to trimming and J lost 10 bases; unmatched junction nucleotides: 14. This chain's CDR3 is CASSQDPGQGTSKGAFF. CDR3 DNA: TGCGCCAGCAGCCAAGATCCGGGACAGGGGACCTCGAAGGGAGCTTTCTTT.

In its sample, this clone was seen once. The V call is TRBV4-2, the J call TRBJ2-5; no clear D. V was trimmed by 4 bases and J by 1 base, leaving 7 bases between them. This CDR3 has 13 amino acids. Germline CDR1 LGHNA, CDR2 YNFKEQ. CDR3 bases: TGTGCCAGCAGCCGAGAAGGCCAAGAGACCCAGTACTTC. Its protein product is CASSREGQETQYF.

The chain joins TRBV18 to TRBJ2-7; 11 nucleotides line up with TRBD1. This CDR3 spans 16 amino acids. Germline CDR1 is KGHSH and CDR2 is LQKENI. V shed 0 bases, J shed 5 bases, and the junction held 6 bases outside the gene matches. The CDR3 protein is CASSPPLGTGGDEQYF. For the CDR3, the DNA is TGTGCCAGCTCACCACCCCTAGGGACAGGGGGGGACGAGCAGTACTTC.

The chain uses TRBV20-1 and TRBJ2-3, with D unclear. Between the trimmed V and J ends, which lost 5 bases and 6 bases, there was a span of 9 bases. Germline V gene sequence: CDR1 DFQATT, CDR2 SNEGSKA (reference sequence). This CDR3 region has 11 residues. The CDR3 protein is CSALMGDTQYF. Written as DNA, the CDR3 is TGCAGTGCTCTCATGGGGGATACGCAGTATTTT.

This chain's CDR3 is CASFGPRNLFGANVLTF. DNA for the CDR3: TGTGCCAGCTTTGGGCCGAGGAACCTCTTTGGGGCCAACGTCCTGACTTTC. V and J are TRBV7-9 and TRBJ2-6; D is undetermined. Germline V gives CDR1 SEHNR, CDR2 FQNEAQ (reference sequence). There are 17 residues in the CDR3. Trimming left V 8 bases short and J 3 bases short, with 20 bases between. Complete variable domain (other parts from reference TRBV7-9 and TRBJ2-6): DTGVSQNPRHKITKRGQNVTFRCDPISEHNRLYWYRQTLGQGPEFLTYFQNEAQLEKSRLLSDRFSAERPKGSFSTLEIQRTEQGDSAMYLCASFGPRNLFGANVLTFGAGSRLTVL.

This clone was seen a single time. The chain couples TRBV11-2 to TRBJ2-4, with 11 bases fitting TRBD2. V gave up 5 bases and J gave up 6 bases; unmatched junction bases: 3. The CDR3 consists of 14 residues. Germline V gives CDR1 SGHAT, CDR2 FQNNGV. The CDR3 sequence is CASSPGTSGNIQYF. CDR3 sequence (DNA): TGTGCCAGCAGCCCAGGGACTAGCGGAAACATTCAGTACTTC.

J is TRBJ2-5 and V is TRBV2; D uncertain. V lost 4 bases to trimming and J lost 4 bases, with 10 bases between them. Germline CDR1 and CDR2: SNHLY and FYNNEI. This CDR3 has 13 residues. This CDR3 reads CASSGEGRETQYF. The CDR3 region has the DNA TGTGCCAGCAGTGGGGAAGGTCGAGAGACCCAGTACTTC.